A single T cell receptor (beta chain) is shown here with its context. No antigen is known for it. One base away there is no much larger clone; base qualities are not given. The library came from the immunoSEQ multiplex PCR assay. To provide template for TCR sequencing, every sample had RNA extracted and reverse transcribed into cDNA. First-strand cDNA was synthesized with SuperScript III using a 2:1 mix of oligo-dT and random hexamers. A synthetic immune receptor repertoire was used to assess amplification bias, and residual bias was removed computationally. Turning to the authors' computational methods: Raw reads were preprocessed for error removal, and CDR3 was defined according to IMGT conventions as running from the conserved cysteine to phenylalanine. Clonality was calculated as 1 minus Shannon entropy normalized by log2 of the number of productive unique TCRs. CD4 or CD8 identity of scalp clones was inferred by cross-referencing scalp TCRbeta sequences with sorted blood CD4 and CD8 repertoires. TCRdb retrieved this table from immuneACCESS and kept in-frame rearrangements only. Not all clones are present; in checked studies, unresolved V genes account for under half, and no reason is known for the remainder. V and J calls and clone size are given by that table; D and trimming were obtained from the DNA. The sample records roughly 250,000 clones, roughly 69% of which are singletons. Approximately 1.2% of the sample goes to the ten largest clones.

Per the publication, the time point label means: baseline before oral tofacitinib. From alopecia areata patients, peripheral blood was collected along with lesional scalp punch biopsies. PBMCs were isolated by density centrifugation and stained for CD3, CD4 and CD8, and CD4+ and CD8+ T cells were sorted on a FACSAria. The data were taken from a study of CD8+ T cells in alopecia areata (dated by TCRdb to 2016 to 2019). In terms of the full investigation: Treated patients were enrolled in an open-label pilot trial of oral tofacitinib, 5 to 10 mg twice daily, for moderate-to-severe alopecia areata. On the human side, TCRbeta sequencing was run on scalp tissue and on sorted CD4+ and CD8+ peripheral blood T cells from healthy controls and from alopecia areata patients with either patchy or totalis/universalis disease. In both human patients and the C3H/HeJ mouse model, the study applied high-throughput TCRbeta sequencing to look at T cell clonal expansion in alopecia areata. Scalp clonality was compared across normal scalp (n=4), patchy alopecia areata scalp (n=8), and alopecia totalis/universalis scalp (n=8). The RNA source kit depended on sample type: the PAXgene miRNA kit for fixed scalp, the miRNeasy kit for PBMCs, and the RNeasy kit for mouse skin. TCRbeta CDR3 regions were amplified by immunoSEQ multiplex PCR with 35 Vbeta forward and 13 Jbeta reverse primers. Tofacitinib-treated patients had biopsies at baseline and at 4 and 24 weeks of treatment, with a later scalp biopsy in several patients. Patients stayed on tofacitinib for 6 to 18 months and then had 6 months of follow-up off drug so that delayed response and recurrence could be assessed. Beyond this particular receptor, the publication reports: Resident alphabeta T cells in normal human skin are also sequenced, complicating scalp TCR repertoire analysis, unlike mouse skin dominated by gammadelta T cells. Compared with normal scalp, lesional scalp had higher clonality and more expanded CD8+ clones, particularly in alopecia totalis/universalis, a pattern that suggests antigenic drive. TCR sequences shared between patients were less clear than in mice, possibly partly because of HLA diversity in the patient population.

The germline V gene gives CDR1 as MNHEY and CDR2 as SVGAGI. The CDR3 goes from the cysteine to the phenylalanine over 13 residues. Only the CDR3 part of the read is kept: 39 bases, read in frame from the first base. V is shortened by 6 bases, J by 9 bases, and the region joining them spans 17 bases. This TCR came from a human donor with alopecia areata. The chain couples TRBV6-5 to TRBJ1-2, with no confident D gene call. Material: CD4+ T cells sorted from blood, obtained at week 0. CDR3 loop: CASRQPAVSSYTF. The nucleotide sequence is given as TGTGCCAGCAGGCAACCGGCAGTTTCGAGCTACACCTTC.